This TCR beta chain stems from a study of spatial heterogeneity in lung cancer. Study-level findings and limits: Within tumors, counts of expanded alpha and beta TCRs tracked tumor mutation counts.

Unique molecular identifiers tagged every individual TCR cDNA molecule. A single record per CDR3 protein comes from TCRdb applying MiXCR to the 5' RACE reads. Of around 100,000 distinct CDR3 sequences in the sample, 4% to 4.5% were seen once. This clonotype was counted at least ten times. Its antigen is unknown. Trimming removed 3 bases from V and 5 bases from J; junction bases left unmatched: 5. Per the germline V gene, CDR1 is MDHEN and CDR2 is SYDVKM. The CDR3 runs 15 residues. Documented time point: sample taken at primary tumor resection. Frozen PBMC, nontumor lung or tumor provided whole RNA, which was sequenced unsorted.

The material was lung tumor tissue, obtained at surgery. The receptor was derived from a male donor with early-stage non-small cell lung cancer. The V call is TRBV28, the J call TRBJ2-5; TRBD2 matches at 11 bases. The CDR3 DNA reads as TGTGCCAGCAGTTTCCGGACTAGCGGGTTCGAGACCCAGTACTTC. Its translation: CASSFRTSGFETQYF.